This T cell receptor beta chain came from a study of T cells in localized non-small cell lung cancer. TCRdb's table, derived via immunoSEQ multiplex PCR, lists solely in-frame clones and lacks some. The sample contains 20,000 to 25,000 clones, approximately 87% of which appear only once. This clone was seen only a few times. The CDR3 runs 13 residues. V was pared by 1 base and J by 7 bases, with 10 bases between. Per germline, CDR1 LGHNA and CDR2 YNFKEQ. This TCR came from a man between 40 and 70 years old with stage II lung adenocarcinoma. The source was PBMCs, collected before any cancer treatment. The V call is TRBV4-2, the J call TRBJ1-1, with TRBD1 as a possible D gene (5 bases). The DNA for the CDR3 is TGTGCCAGCAGCCAAGTCTTGGGGGGTGAAGCTTTCTTT. Translated: CASSQVLGGEAFF.